The rows below give T cell receptor beta chains drawn from one sample of a study of Graves' ophthalmopathy and Graves' hyperthyroidism. TCRdb redid the calling of the multiplex PCR reads with MiXCR, one entry per CDR3 protein. This repertoire shows 220,000 or so distinct CDR3 sequences, about 22% found once; its top ten account for about 40%. The sample taken for sequencing was peripheral blood. Source of these receptors: a woman between 50 and 59 years old with Graves' ophthalmopathy. Both conserved end residues are part of each CDR3. A D gene is named only where the DNA matches it firmly. Clone sizes are given selectively: once, few, many, or a class where the clone is expanded.

abundance,j_gene,v_gene,d_gene,CDR3nt,CDR3aa
many,TRBJ2-7,TRBV12-3/TRBV12-4,.,TGTGCCAGCAGTTTTGGCAGGGTAAACGAGCAGTACTTC,CASSFGRVNEQYF
.,TRBJ2-5,TRBV12-3/TRBV12-4,.,TGTGCCAGCAGCGCGTCTCGGCTACAAGAGACCCAGTACTTC,CASSASRLQETQYF
many,TRBJ1-5,TRBV6-1,.,TGTGCCAGCAGCGATGGTTTTGGGCCCCAGCATTTT,CASSDGFGPQHF
.,TRBJ1-6,TRBV2,.,TGTGCCAGCAGTGACAGGGTGGTTAATTCACCCCCCCACTTT,CASSDRVVNSPPHF
.,TRBJ2-7,TRBV3-1,TRBD2,TGTGCCAGCAGCCAATCTAGCGGGGAGCAGTACTTC,CASSQSSGEQYF
few,TRBJ2-7,TRBV9,TRBD2,TGTGCCAGCAGCGTAGCCCCAGCGGGAGACTACGAGCAGTACTTC,CASSVAPAGDYEQYF
many,TRBJ1-1,TRBV27,TRBD1,TGTGCCAGCAGTTTATCTGGGGGACAGGGGGTAACTGAAGCTTTCTTT,CASSLSGGQGVTEAFF
many,TRBJ1-2,TRBV10-1,.,TGCGCCAACAGTGATAGAGGGAACTATGGCTACACCTTC,CANSDRGNYGYTF
many,TRBJ2-5,TRBV6-5,TRBD2,TGTGCCAGCAGGCGACTAGCGGGAGGGAGAGAGACCCAGTACTTC,CASRRLAGGRETQYF
many,TRBJ1-6,TRBV25-1,.,TGTGCCAGCAGTGGAGCAACTAGCTCCTATAATTCACCCCTCCACTTT,CASSGATSSYNSPLHF
many,TRBJ2-2,TRBV7-3,TRBD2,TGTGCCAGCAGCTTAAGGGGCGGGAGGGCGAACACCGGGGAGCTGTTTTTT,CASSLRGGRANTGELFF
many,TRBJ2-5,TRBV7-9,.,TGTGCCAGCAGCTTAAAGAGGGGAGAGACCCAGTACTTC,CASSLKRGETQYF
.,TRBJ1-1,TRBV6-1,.,TGTGCCAGCACTAGGGGGGGGCAGGGGAGGATGAACACTGAAGCTTTCTTT,CASTRGGQGRMNTEAFF
.,TRBJ1-2,TRBV2,TRBD1,TGTGCCAGCAGAAGGACAGGGTCTGGCTACACCTTC,CASRRTGSGYTF
few,TRBJ2-2,TRBV18,.,TGTGCCAGCTCAACTCTTGGACAGAGCACCGGGGAGCTGTTTTTT,CASSTLGQSTGELFF
once,TRBJ2-5,TRBV10-3,TRBD2,TGTGCCATCAAAAGCGGGGGGGATCAGACCCAGTACTTC,CAIKSGGDQTQYF
.,TRBJ1-3,TRBV12-3/TRBV12-4,.,TGTGCCAGCAGTTTCCTTAGCTCTGGAAACACCATATATTTT,CASSFLSSGNTIYF
few,TRBJ1-1,TRBV3-1,.,TGTGCCAGCATGGGGAGGGGAAACACTGAAGCTTTCTTT,CASMGRGNTEAFF
many,TRBJ2-4,TRBV12-3/TRBV12-4,.,TGTGCCAGCAGTTTGGGGGGGGCGGACATTCAGTACTTC,CASSLGGADIQYF
many,TRBJ1-1,TRBV18,.,TGTGCCAGCTCACCAGGACGGAAAATGAACACTGAAGCTTTCTTT,CASSPGRKMNTEAFF
many,TRBJ2-5,TRBV7-3,TRBD1,TGTGCCAGCAGCTTATTGGGCCCGGGACAGGGCCAAGAGACCCAGTACTTC,CASSLLGPGQGQETQYF
many,TRBJ1-2,TRBV12-3/TRBV12-4,.,TGTGCCAGCAGTTTCAGGGGCAACTATGGCTACACCTTC,CASSFRGNYGYTF
many,TRBJ2-7,TRBV6-5,.,TGTGCCAGCAGTCGGGACAATTACGAGCAGTACTTC,CASSRDNYEQYF
.,TRBJ1-1,TRBV10-3,.,TGTGCCATCAGTGAATGGGGTGACACTGAAGCTTTCTTT,CAISEWGDTEAFF
.,TRBJ2-7,TRBV6-2/TRBV6-3,.,TGTGCCAGCAGTTACCCCGGACGGCGGGACGAGCAGTACTTC,CASSYPGRRDEQYF
.,TRBJ1-1,TRBV24-1,TRBD1,TGTGCCACAGGGGCAGGGGGCACTGAAGCTTTCTTT,CATGAGGTEAFF
.,TRBJ2-4,TRBV20-1,.,TGCAGTGCTAGAGCCTTAGCAGAAAGCAAAAACATTCAGTACTTC,CSARALAESKNIQYF
many,TRBJ2-7,TRBV27,.,TGTGCCAGCAGATCGCCCGGACAGAATAACTACGAGCAGTACTTC,CASRSPGQNNYEQYF
many,TRBJ2-2,TRBV25-1,.,TGTGCCAGCAGTGTACCAATCGGGGAGCTGTTTTTT,CASSVPIGELFF
many,TRBJ2-7,TRBV7-2,.,TGTGCCAGCAGCTCGGTCGGGGACTACGAGCAGTACTTC,CASSSVGDYEQYF
many,TRBJ2-7,TRBV11-2,.,TGTGCCAGCAGCAGCCTCGACCGGGCTCAAAGCTCCTACGAGCAGTACTTC,CASSSLDRAQSSYEQYF
.,TRBJ2-4,TRBV2,TRBD1,TGTGCCAGCAGTATTACAGGGGCGCCGGCCAAAAACATTCAGTACTTC,CASSITGAPAKNIQYF
many,TRBJ2-5,TRBV20-1,TRBD2,TGCAGTGCTAGAGAGACTAGCGGGATGTACCAAGAGACCCAGTACTTC,CSARETSGMYQETQYF
.,TRBJ2-7,TRBV11-2,TRBD2,TGTGCCAGCAGCTTACCCGGACTAGCGGGAGACGAGCAGTACTTC,CASSLPGLAGDEQYF
.,TRBJ1-3,TRBV10-3,.,TGTGCCATCAGTTCCCAAGGAGCTGGAAACACCATATATTTT,CAISSQGAGNTIYF
many,TRBJ2-7,TRBV20-1,.,TGCAGTGCAGTGAAACAGGGAGGGAACTACGAGCAGTACTTC,CSAVKQGGNYEQYF
many,TRBJ2-4,TRBV7-2,.,TGTGCCAGCAGCTTCGGCAGGGGAGTGGGAAACATTCAGTACTTC,CASSFGRGVGNIQYF
many,TRBJ1-5,TRBV29-1,.,TGCAGCGTGACAGGAGATGGCAATCAGCCCCAGCATTTT,CSVTGDGNQPQHF
many,TRBJ1-6,TRBV20-1,.,TGCAGTGCTAGAGATCTCGGGGTAGATTCACCCCTCCACTTT,CSARDLGVDSPLHF
.,TRBJ1-2,TRBV6-1,.,TGTGCCAGCAGTGAAGCGATATCTCAGGACAGCACCTTTCCCTATGGCTACACCTTC,CASSEAISQDSTFPYGYTF
many,TRBJ1-2,TRBV7-2,TRBD1,TGTGCCAGCAGCTTAGTGTCAGGGGGCGCCTATGGCTACACCTTC,CASSLVSGGAYGYTF
many,TRBJ1-3,TRBV30,.,TGTGCCTGGAGGGCGGACAGAATCTCTGGAAACACCATATATTTT,CAWRADRISGNTIYF
many,TRBJ1-1,TRBV5-1,TRBD1,TGCGCCAGCAAAACCTTGACAGGGGGCGGAGGGAACACTGAAGCTTTCTTT,CASKTLTGGGGNTEAFF
.,TRBJ2-5,TRBV12-3/TRBV12-4,TRBD2,TGTGCCAGCAGTTTAATTAGCGGGAGGACAGAGACCCAGTACTTC,CASSLISGRTETQYF
many,TRBJ2-1,TRBV12-3/TRBV12-4,.,TGTGCCAGCAGTTTAATGGGGTTTTATGAGCAGTTCTTC,CASSLMGFYEQFF